This entry lists 7 T cell receptor beta chains sequenced from one sample in a study of cytomegalovirus exposure and HLA in healthy donors. The primer mix had 60 Vbeta and 13 Jbeta primers. TCRdb's copy holds only in-frame clones and misses some; the assay was immunoSEQ multiplex PCR. The data hold some 130,000 clones, with approximately 70% observed a single time. The sequenced sample consisted of PBMCs. The receptor set was obtained from a woman aged 60-70 years in good health and CMV-seropositive.

This sequence joins TRBV30 and TRBJ1-3; TRBD1 might be the D (6 bases). CDR1 and CDR2 (germline): GTSNPN, SVGIG (reference sequence). This CDR3 comprises 14 residues. Trimming took 3 bases from V and 0 from J, leaving 9 bases between them. CDR3 sequence: CAWRPGVSGNTIYF. The CDR3 DNA is TGTGCCTGGAGACCAGGGGTCTCTGGAAACACCATATATTTT.

This chain links TRBV19 with TRBJ2-7; 7 nucleotides agree with TRBD1. The CDR3 sequence is 14 residues long. Unmatched junction bases numbered 3, after V lost 4 bases and J lost 0 bases. Germline CDR1 reads LNHDA; CDR2 reads SQIVND (reference sequence). The CDR3 reads CASSTTGSSYEQYF. CDR3 sequence (DNA): TGTGCCAGTAGTACGACAGGGAGCTCCTACGAGCAGTACTTC.

J is TRBJ1-2 and V is TRBV29-1; 9 bases are a match to TRBD1. V trimming: 5 bases; J trimming: 11 bases; junction bases outside the gene matches: 12. The CDR3 totals 13 residues. Germline V CDR1 and CDR2: SQVTM, ANQGSEA. The CDR3 nucleotides read TGCAGCGTTAAACAGGGGGCGGCCCTGGGGTACACCTTC. This translates into CSVKQGAALGYTF.

The V call is TRBV7-8, the J call TRBJ2-7, with D uncertain. This CDR3 comprises 15 residues. V shed 7 bases and J shed 6 bases, with 22 bases lying between them. Germline V gene data show CDR1 as SGHVS and CDR2 as FQNEAQ. CDR3: CASTPEIYGGAEQYF. The CDR3 nucleotides are TGTGCCAGCACCCCGGAGATCTATGGCGGCGCCGAGCAGTACTTC.

This clone was counted a single time. The chain joins TRBV5-8 to TRBJ2-4; 11 nucleotides line up with TRBD1. There are 16 residues in the CDR3. J lost 5 bases, V lost 0 bases, and 4 bases had no gene match. Looked up from germline, CDR1 is SGHTS and CDR2 is YDEGEE. Written as DNA, the CDR3 is TGTGCCAGCAGCTTGGGGGACAGGGGGGCTCAAAACATTCAGTACTTC. Protein sequence: CASSLGDRGAQNIQYF.

The sample holds a few counts of this clone. The V and J genes are TRBV27 and TRBJ1-4; possibly TRBD1 for D (5 bases). CDR1 and CDR2 (germline): MNHEY, SMNVEV (reference sequence). V lost 3 bases and J lost 3, with 11 bases in between. The CDR3 has 15 amino acids. This CDR3 is CASSLGQGANEKLFF. The CDR3 nucleotides read TGTGCCAGCAGTTTGGGTCAGGGTGCTAATGAAAAACTGTTTTTT.

The chain joins TRBV5-1 to TRBJ2-7; D uncertain. Trimming stripped 4 bases from V and 0 bases from J, with 11 bases between. Germline values: CDR1 SGHRS, CDR2 YFSETQ. The CDR3 covers 14 residues. The CDR3 DNA reads as TGCGCCAGCAGCCACGACAAACGCTCCTACGAGCAGTACTTC. Encoded protein: CASSHDKRSYEQYF.